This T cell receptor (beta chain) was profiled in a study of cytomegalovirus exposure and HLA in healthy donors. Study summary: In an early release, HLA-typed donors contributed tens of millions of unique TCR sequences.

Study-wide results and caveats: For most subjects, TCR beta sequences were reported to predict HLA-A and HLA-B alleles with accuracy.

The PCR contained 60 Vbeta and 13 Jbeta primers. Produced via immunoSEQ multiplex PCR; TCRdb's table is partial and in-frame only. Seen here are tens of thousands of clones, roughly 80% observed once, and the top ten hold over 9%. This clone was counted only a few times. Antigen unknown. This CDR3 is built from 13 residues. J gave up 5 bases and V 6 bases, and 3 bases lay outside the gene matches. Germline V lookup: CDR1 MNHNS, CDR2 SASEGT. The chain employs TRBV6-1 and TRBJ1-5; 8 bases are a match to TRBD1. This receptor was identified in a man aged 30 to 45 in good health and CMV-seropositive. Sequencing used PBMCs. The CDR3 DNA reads TGTGCCAGCAGCACAGGGGGATATCAGCCCCAGCATTTT. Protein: CASSTGGYQPQHF.